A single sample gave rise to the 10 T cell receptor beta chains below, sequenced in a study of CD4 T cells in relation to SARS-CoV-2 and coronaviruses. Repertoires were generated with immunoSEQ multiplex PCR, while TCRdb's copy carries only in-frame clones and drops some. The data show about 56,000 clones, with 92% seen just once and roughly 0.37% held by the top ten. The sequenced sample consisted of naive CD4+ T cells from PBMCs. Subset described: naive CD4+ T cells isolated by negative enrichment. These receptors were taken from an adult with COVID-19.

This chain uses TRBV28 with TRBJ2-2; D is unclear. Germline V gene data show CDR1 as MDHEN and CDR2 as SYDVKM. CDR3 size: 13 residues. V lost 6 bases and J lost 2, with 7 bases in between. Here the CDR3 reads CASRPPNTGELFF. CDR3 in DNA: TGTGCCAGCAGACCCCCTAACACCGGGGAGCTGTTTTTT. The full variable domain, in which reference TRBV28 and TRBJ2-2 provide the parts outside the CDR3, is DVKVTQSSRYLVKRTGEKVFLECVQDMDHENMFWYRQDPGLGLRLIYFSYDVKMKEKGDIPEGYSVSREKKERFSLILESASTNQTSMYLCASRPPNTGELFFGEGSRLTVL.

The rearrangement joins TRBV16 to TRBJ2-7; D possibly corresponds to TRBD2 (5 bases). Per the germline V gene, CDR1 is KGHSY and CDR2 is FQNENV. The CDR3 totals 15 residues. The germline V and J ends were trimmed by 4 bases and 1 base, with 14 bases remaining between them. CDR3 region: CASSLLLRGSYEQYF. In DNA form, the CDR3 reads TGTGCCAGCAGCCTGTTACTACGGGGATCCTACGAGCAGTACTTC.

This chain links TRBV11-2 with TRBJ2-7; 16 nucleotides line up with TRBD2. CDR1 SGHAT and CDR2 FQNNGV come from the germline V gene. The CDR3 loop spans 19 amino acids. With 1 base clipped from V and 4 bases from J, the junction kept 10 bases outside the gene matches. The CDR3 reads CASSLVYPPGLAGGYEQYF. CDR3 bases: TGTGCCAGCAGCTTAGTCTACCCGCCGGGACTAGCGGGAGGGTACGAGCAGTACTTC.

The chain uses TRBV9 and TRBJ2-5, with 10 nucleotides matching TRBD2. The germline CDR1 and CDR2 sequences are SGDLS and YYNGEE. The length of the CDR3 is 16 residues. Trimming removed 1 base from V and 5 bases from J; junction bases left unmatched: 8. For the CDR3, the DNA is TGTGCCAGCAGCGTATTTAGTCTAGCGGGAGTTGAGACCCAGTACTTC. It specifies CASSVFSLAGVETQYF.

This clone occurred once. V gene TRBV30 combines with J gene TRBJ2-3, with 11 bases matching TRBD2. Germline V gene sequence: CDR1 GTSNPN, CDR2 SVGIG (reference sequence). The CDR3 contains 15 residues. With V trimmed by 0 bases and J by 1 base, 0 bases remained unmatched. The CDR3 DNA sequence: TGTGCCTGGAGTGTACTAGCGGGAGGCACAGATACGCAGTATTTT. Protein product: CAWSVLAGGTDTQYF.

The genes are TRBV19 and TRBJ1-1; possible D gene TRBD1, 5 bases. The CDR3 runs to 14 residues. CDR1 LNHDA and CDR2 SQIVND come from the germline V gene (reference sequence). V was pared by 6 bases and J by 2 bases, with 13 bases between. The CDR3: CASSSARANTEAFF. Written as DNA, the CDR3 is TGTGCCAGTAGCTCCGCCAGGGCCAACACTGAAGCTTTCTTT. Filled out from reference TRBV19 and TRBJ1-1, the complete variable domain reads DGGITQSPKYLFRKEGQNVTLSCEQNLNHDAMYWYRQDPGQGLRLIYYSQIVNDFQKGDIAEGYSVSREKKESFPLTVTSAQKNPTAFYLCASSSARANTEAFFGQGTRLTVV.

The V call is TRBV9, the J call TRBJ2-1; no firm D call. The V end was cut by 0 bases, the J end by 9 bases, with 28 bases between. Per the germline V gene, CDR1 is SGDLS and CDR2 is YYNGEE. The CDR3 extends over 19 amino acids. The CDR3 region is CASSVGGTILSPVRSEQFF. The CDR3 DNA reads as TGTGCCAGCAGCGTAGGTGGCACTATACTGTCCCCCGTTCGGTCTGAGCAGTTCTTC.

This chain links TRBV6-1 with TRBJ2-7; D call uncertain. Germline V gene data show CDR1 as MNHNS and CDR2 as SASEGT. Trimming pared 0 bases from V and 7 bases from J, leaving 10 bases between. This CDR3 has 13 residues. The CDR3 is CASSEARGFEQYF. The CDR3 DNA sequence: TGTGCCAGCAGTGAAGCGCGTGGTTTTGAGCAGTACTTC.

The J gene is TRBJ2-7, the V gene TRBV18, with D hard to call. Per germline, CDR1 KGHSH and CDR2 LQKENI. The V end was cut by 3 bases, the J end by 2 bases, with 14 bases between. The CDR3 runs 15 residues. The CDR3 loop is CASSPQADFTYEQYF. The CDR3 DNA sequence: TGTGCCAGCTCACCCCAGGCGGATTTCACCTACGAGCAGTACTTC.

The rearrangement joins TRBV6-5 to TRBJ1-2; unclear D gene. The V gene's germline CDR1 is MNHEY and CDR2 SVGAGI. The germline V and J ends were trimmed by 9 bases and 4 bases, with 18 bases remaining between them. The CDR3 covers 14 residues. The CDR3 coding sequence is TGTGCCAGTCGTATCAGTGGGTCCACCTATGGCTACACCTTC. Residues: CASRISGSTYGYTF.